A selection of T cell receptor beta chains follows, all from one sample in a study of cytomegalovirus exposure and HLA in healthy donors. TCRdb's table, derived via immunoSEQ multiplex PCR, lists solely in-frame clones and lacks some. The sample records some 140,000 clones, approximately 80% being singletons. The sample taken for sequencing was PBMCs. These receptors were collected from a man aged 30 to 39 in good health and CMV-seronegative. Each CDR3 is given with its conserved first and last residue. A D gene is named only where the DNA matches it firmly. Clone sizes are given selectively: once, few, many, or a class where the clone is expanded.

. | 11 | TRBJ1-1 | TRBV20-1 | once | TGCAGTGCTAGACTAAACACTGAAGCTTTCTTT | CSARLNTEAFF
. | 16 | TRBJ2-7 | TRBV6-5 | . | TGTGCCAGCAGTTACTCGATGATGGTTAGCTCCTACGAGCAGTACTTC | CASSYSMMVSSYEQYF
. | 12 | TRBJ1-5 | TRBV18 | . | TGTGCCAGCTCACCTCAGGCCCAGCCCCAGCATTTT | CASSPQAQPQHF
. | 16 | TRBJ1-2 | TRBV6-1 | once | TGTGCCAGCAGTGAAGTCATGCGGGACCGACGCTATGGCTACACCTTC | CASSEVMRDRRYGYTF
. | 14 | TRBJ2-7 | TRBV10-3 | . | TGTGCCATCAGTGACCGGCAACAGACGGGGGAGCAGTACTTC | CAISDRQQTGEQYF
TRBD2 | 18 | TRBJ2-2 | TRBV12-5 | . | TGTGCTAGTGGTTTGGGAGGACTAGCGGGAGACCGCACCGGGGAGCTGTTTTTT | CASGLGGLAGDRTGELFF
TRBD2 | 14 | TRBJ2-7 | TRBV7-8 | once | TGTGCCAGCAGCGCCCCTGGACTAGCGTCCGAGCAGTACTTC | CASSAPGLASEQYF
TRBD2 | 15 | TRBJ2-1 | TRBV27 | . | TGTGCCAGCAGTTTAGAGCGGGAAAATAACTATGAGCAGTTCTTC | CASSLERENNYEQFF
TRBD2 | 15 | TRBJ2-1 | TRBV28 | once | TGTGCCAGCAGTGAGACTAGCGGAGCACTCAATGAGCAGTTCTTC | CASSETSGALNEQFF
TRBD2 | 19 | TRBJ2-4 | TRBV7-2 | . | TGTGCCAGCAGCTTAGCGGGACTAGCGGGAGGGTCGGCCAAAAACATTCAGTACTTC | CASSLAGLAGGSAKNIQYF
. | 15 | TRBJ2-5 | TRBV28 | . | TGTGCCAGCTCCACCCTGGGCCTAGCAGTTGAGACCCAGTACTTC | CASSTLGLAVETQYF
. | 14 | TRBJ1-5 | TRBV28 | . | TGTGCCAGCAGCTTGGCGCGCAGGAATCAGCCCCAGCATTTT | CASSLARRNQPQHF
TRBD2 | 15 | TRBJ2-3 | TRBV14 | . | TGTGCCAGCAGCCTAGCGGGAGGGTCCAAAGATACGCAGTATTTT | CASSLAGGSKDTQYF
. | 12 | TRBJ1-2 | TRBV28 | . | TGTGCCAGCATGGGGGGTAACTATGGCTACACCTTC | CASMGGNYGYTF
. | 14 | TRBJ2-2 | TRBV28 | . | TGTGCCAGCAGTATGGACTCATTCCGGGGGGAGCTGTTTTTT | CASSMDSFRGELFF
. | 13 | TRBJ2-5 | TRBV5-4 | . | TGTGCCAGCAGCTCGGGGATCCAAGAGACCCAGTACTTC | CASSSGIQETQYF
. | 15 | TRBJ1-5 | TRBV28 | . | TGTGCCAGCAGTCCGGACAGCTATAGCAATCAGCCCCAGCATTTT | CASSPDSYSNQPQHF
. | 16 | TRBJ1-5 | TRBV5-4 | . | TGTGCCAGCAGCATCGCCGGGACTGCAAGCAATCAGCCCCAGCATTTT | CASSIAGTASNQPQHF
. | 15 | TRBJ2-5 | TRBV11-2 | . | TGTGCCAGCAGCTTAGTCAGGGGTCGGGTAGAGACCCAGTACTTC | CASSLVRGRVETQYF
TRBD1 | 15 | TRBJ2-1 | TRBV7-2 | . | TGTGCCAGCAGCTTAGTAGGGGGCCTCTACAATGAGCAGTTCTTC | CASSLVGGLYNEQFF
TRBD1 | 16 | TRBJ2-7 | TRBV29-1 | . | TGCAGCGTTTGCTGTGGGGGACAGGGTCTTTCCTACGAGCAGTACTTC | CSVCCGGQGLSYEQYF
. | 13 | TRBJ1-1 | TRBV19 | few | TGTGCCAGTAGTATTCACCACGGGGCTGAAGCTTTCTTT | CASSIHHGAEAFF
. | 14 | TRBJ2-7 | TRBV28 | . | TGTGCCAGCAGTTTCTCACAGGGGGGGTACGAGCAGTACTTC | CASSFSQGGYEQYF
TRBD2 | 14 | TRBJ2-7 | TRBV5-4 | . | TGTGCCAGCAGCTTTACTAGCGGGAGCGCGGAGCAGTACTTC | CASSFTSGSAEQYF
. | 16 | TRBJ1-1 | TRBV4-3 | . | TGCGCCAGCAGCCGACAGCAGGTGGCCATGAACACTGAAGCTTTCTTT | CASSRQQVAMNTEAFF
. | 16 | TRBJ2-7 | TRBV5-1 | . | TGCGCCAGCAGCTTAGGAGGCGGGCTTCTCTCCTACGAGCAGTACTTC | CASSLGGGLLSYEQYF
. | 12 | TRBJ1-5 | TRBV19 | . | TGTGCCAGTAGTATAGCTCTTCAGCCCCAGCATTTT | CASSIALQPQHF
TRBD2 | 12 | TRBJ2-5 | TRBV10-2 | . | TGCGCCACCTTAGCGGGAAAAGAGACCCAGTACTTC | CATLAGKETQYF
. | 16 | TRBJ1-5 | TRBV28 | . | TGTGCCAGCATGAAGTCCCAGCTCTGGCCCAGACATCCCCAGCATTTT | CASMKSQLWPRHPQHF
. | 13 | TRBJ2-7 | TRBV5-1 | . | TGCGCCAGCAGCGAGCGAGTCCCCTACGAGCAGTACTTC | CASSERVPYEQYF
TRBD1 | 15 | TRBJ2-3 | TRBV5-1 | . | TGCGCCAGCAGCCCACAGGGGGATGGTACAGATACGCAGTATTTT | CASSPQGDGTDTQYF
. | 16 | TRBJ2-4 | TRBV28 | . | TGTGCCAGCAGTTTCGACAGGCTCCTAGCCAAAAACATTCAGTACTTC | CASSFDRLLAKNIQYF
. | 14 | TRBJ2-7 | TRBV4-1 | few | TGCGCCAGCAGCGAGGCGACGGGAGCGTGGGAGCAGTACTTC | CASSEATGAWEQYF
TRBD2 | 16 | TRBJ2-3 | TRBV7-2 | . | TGTGCCAGCAGCTTAGCCGGGACTAGCGGGGACTTAACGCAGTATTTT | CASSLAGTSGDLTQYF
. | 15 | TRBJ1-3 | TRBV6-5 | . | TGTGCCAGCAGTTACTCACCGGGTCGCGGAAACACCATATATTTT | CASSYSPGRGNTIYF